Within the sample, the clone carrying this TCR delta chain is large. This sample stems from a study of gamma-delta T cells after stem cell transplantation. TCRdb repeated clone calling on the RT-PCR reads with CATT. The table has approximately 950 delta-chain clones, about 21% seen once. The length of the CDR3 is 18 residues. The V gene end was trimmed by 3 bases and the J gene end by 0 bases; junction bases not matched to a gene: 13. Germline-derived CDR1 and CDR2 are GEAIGNYY and EKD. This chain joins TRDV2 and TRDJ1; the match to TRDD3 covers 9 bases. Source material: gamma-delta T cells. The sequence was collected from a human donor. It is not recorded whose cells these are; they may come from a transplant donor. The CDR3 DNA reads TGTGCCTGTGACCCTCTAAGGGCTGGGGGATCGTACACCGATAAACTCATCTTT. Its protein product is CACDPLRAGGSYTDKLIF.